The 32 T cell receptor beta chains presented below share a single source sample, sequenced in a study of T cell responses to AZD1222 COVID-19 vaccine. The data were produced by immunoSEQ multiplex PCR, yet TCRdb's version contains in-frame clones alone and is incomplete. The sample records tens of thousands of clones, around 82% being singletons. The sequences come from peripheral blood, collected on day 0 of AZD1222 vaccination. The receptor source for this set is an adult in good health.

The count of this clone is one. The chain couples TRBV6-5 to TRBJ2-7, with 7 bases identical to TRBD2. The V gene end was trimmed by 0 bases and the J gene end by 6 bases; junction bases not matched to a gene: 5. CDR3 size: 14 residues. Germline CDR1 reads MNHEY; CDR2 reads SVGAGI. The CDR3: CASSYSTTGGEQYF. The CDR3 DNA sequence: TGTGCCAGCAGTTACTCCACCACGGGGGGCGAGCAGTACTTC.

The V and J genes are TRBV19 and TRBJ1-5; no definite D call. The germline V gene has CDR1 LNHDA and CDR2 SQIVND (reference sequence). Trimming took 6 bases from V and 3 from J, leaving 6 bases between them. This CDR3 comprises 12 residues. CDR3 loop: CASRVTNQPQHF. The CDR3 DNA follows: TGTGCCAGTAGGGTGACCAATCAGCCCCAGCATTTT.

Details on this clone: Its ends do not fully match the called genes, so a read error is possible. The chain recombines TRBV7-8 with TRBJ1-4, with 10 nucleotides matching TRBD1. CDR1 is SGHVS, CDR2 FQNEAQ, per germline. CDR3 size: 16 residues. CDR3 sequence: CASSLEPGQGREKLFF. The CDR3 DNA reads as TGTGCCAGCAGTTTAGAGCCGGGACAGGGGCGGGAAAAACTGTTTTTT.

The chain links TRBV29-1 to TRBJ1-1; TRBD1 aligns across 9 bases. CDR1 is SQVTM, CDR2 ANQGSEA, per germline. Trimming took 6 bases from V and 3 from J; bases not matched to a gene: 5. The CDR3 totals 13 residues. For the CDR3, the DNA is TGCAGCGTCGCCGGGACAGGGCACACTGAAGCTTTCTTT. Its protein is CSVAGTGHTEAFF.

The chain joins TRBV6-1 to TRBJ1-5; TRBD1 aligns across 9 bases. Germline CDR1 MNHNS, CDR2 SASEGT. CDR3 size: 16 residues. Trimming at V came to 1 base and at J to 4 bases, leaving 5 bases not matched to a gene. DNA of the CDR3: TGTGCCAGCAGTGAAGAAGGGGGACAGGGTAATCAGCCCCAGCATTTT. Translating it yields CASSEEGGQGNQPQHF.

The chain joins TRBV7-8 to TRBJ1-1, with D maybe TRBD1 (6 bases). The V end lost 1 base, the J end lost 4 bases, and 13 bases lay between the germline ends. The CDR3 has 15 residues. The germline V gene has CDR1 SGHVS and CDR2 FQNEAQ. Here the CDR3 reads CASSLDGRGGTEAFF. The CDR3 bases are TGTGCCAGCAGCTTAGATGGCAGGGGCGGCACTGAAGCTTTCTTT.

This sequence joins TRBV7-2 and TRBJ1-6; D call uncertain. The V and J ends lost 5 bases and 3 bases respectively, with 5 bases between them. CDR3 length: 13 amino acids. Germline loops: CDR1 SGHTA, CDR2 FQGNSA. The CDR3 sequence: CASSPFYNSPLHF. In DNA form, the CDR3 reads TGTGCCAGCAGCCCATTCTATAATTCACCCCTCCACTTT.

The rearrangement links TRBV28 to TRBJ2-4; D not resolved. Germline CDR1 reads MDHEN; CDR2 reads SYDVKM. Trimming took 5 bases from V and 0 from J, leaving 8 bases between them. This CDR3 spans 14 amino acids. The CDR3 here is CASSGVLAKNIQYF. The DNA for the CDR3 is TGTGCCAGCAGTGGCGTACTAGCCAAAAACATTCAGTACTTC.

The chain links TRBV28 to TRBJ1-5; 8 nucleotides match TRBD1. The V gene's germline CDR1 is MDHEN and CDR2 SYDVKM. There are 13 residues in the CDR3. Trimming cost V 9 bases and J 7 bases; bases outside gene matches: 8. DNA of the CDR3: TGTGCCAGTGCAGGGGGCGCCGACCAGCCCCAGCATTTT. It codes for CASAGGADQPQHF.

The chain combines TRBV7-9 with TRBJ1-2, with 8 nucleotides matching TRBD1. The CDR3 is 14 amino acids. CDR1 is SEHNR, CDR2 FQNEAQ, per germline (reference sequence). Trimming removed 5 bases from V and 4 bases from J; junction bases left unmatched: 6. For the CDR3, the DNA is TGTGCCAGCAGCCAGGGACAGGCGTTCTATGGCTACACCTTC. Amino acids: CASSQGQAFYGYTF.

V usage is TRBV24-1 and J usage is TRBJ2-1, with 13 bases matching TRBD2. Trimming removed 6 bases from V and 6 bases from J; junction bases left unmatched: 4. Germline CDR1 KGHDR, CDR2 SFDVKD. The CDR3 covers 15 residues. CDR3 in amino acids: CATSRTSGGTNEQFF. DNA for the CDR3: TGTGCCACCAGTCGGACTAGCGGGGGTACCAATGAGCAGTTCTTC.

The rearrangement joins TRBV6-5 to TRBJ2-7; D uncertain. This CDR3 comprises 12 residues. Between the trimmed V and J ends, which lost 8 bases and 5 bases, there was a span of 13 bases. Germline V gene lookup returns CDR1 MNHEY and CDR2 SVGAGI. CDR3 in amino acids: CASRKGPDEQYF. DNA of the CDR3: TGTGCCAGCCGAAAAGGACCTGACGAGCAGTACTTC.

The chain recombines TRBV5-1 with TRBJ1-2; TRBD1 agrees at 7 bases. V gave up 7 bases and J gave up 7 bases; unmatched junction bases: 7. This CDR3 has 12 residues. Per germline, CDR1 SGHRS and CDR2 YFSETQ. In DNA form, the CDR3 reads TGCGCCAGCGCCACAGGGGATAGTGGCTACACCTTC. It yields the protein CASATGDSGYTF.

On this clone: One end of the junction does not line up with germline, which may come from a read error. Other DNA sequences within the sample encode an identical CDR3. The chain is built from TRBV5-5 and TRBJ1-1; unclear D gene. The CDR3 runs to 13 residues. The V gene's germline CDR1 is SGHKS and CDR2 YYEKEE (reference sequence). The DNA for the CDR3 is TGTGCCAGCCGCTTAGACTTGAACACTGAAGCTTTCTTT. This codes for CASRLDLNTEAFF.

The chain joins TRBV5-4 to TRBJ1-6; 9 bases are a match to TRBD1. The V and J ends lost 5 bases and 4 bases, in that order; junction bases with no gene match: 10. This CDR3 region has 17 residues. CDR1 and CDR2 (germline): SGHNT, YYREEE (reference sequence). In DNA form, the CDR3 reads TGTGCCAGCAGGGGGTCTGGACAGGGGAATTATAATTCACCCCTCCACTTT. Its protein is CASRGSGQGNYNSPLHF. The variable domain in full, with the rest retrieved from reference TRBV5-4 and TRBJ1-6, is ETGVTQSPTHLIKTRGQQVTLRCSSQSGHNTVSWYQQALGQGPQFIFQYYREEENGRGNFPPRFSGLQFPNYSSELNVNALELDDSALYLCASRGSGQGNYNSPLHFGNGTRLTVT.

The rearrangement joins TRBV7-9 to TRBJ1-4; D gene ambiguous. The V end was cut by 2 bases, the J end by 0 bases, with 10 bases between. Germline CDR1 and CDR2: SEHNR and FQNEAQ (reference sequence). The CDR3 totals 16 residues. CDR3 sequence (DNA): TGTGCCAGCAGCTTATGGCTCGCCGCAACTAATGAAAAACTGTTTTTT. It is translated as CASSLWLAATNEKLFF.

The V gene is TRBV6-5, the J gene TRBJ1-4; D gene unclear. This CDR3 comprises 13 residues. Germline V CDR1 and CDR2: MNHEY, SVGAGI. Trimming took off 6 bases at V and 4 bases at J, with 9 bases between the two ends. In DNA, the CDR3 is TGTGCCAGCAGCCAGTCCCTTAATGAAAAACTGTTTTTT. Amino acid sequence: CASSQSLNEKLFF.

The chain recombines TRBV5-6 with TRBJ1-2; TRBD1 aligns across 7 bases. Germline lookup yields CDR1 SGHDT and CDR2 YYEEEE. V shed 2 bases, J shed 0 bases, and the junction held 7 bases outside the gene matches. This CDR3 is 16 amino acids long. The CDR3 DNA reads as TGTGCCAGCAGCTTCGGGGACAGTCGATCTAACTATGGCTACACCTTC. Translating it yields CASSFGDSRSNYGYTF. The variable domain in full, with the rest retrieved from reference TRBV5-6 and TRBJ1-2, is DAGVTQSPTHLIKTRGQQVTLRCSPKSGHDTVSWYQQALGQGPQFIFQYYEEEERQRGNFPDRFSGHQFPNYSSELNVNALLLGDSALYLCASSFGDSRSNYGYTFGSGTRLTVV.

J is TRBJ2-1 and V is TRBV6-6; 8 bases fit TRBD1. J gave up 2 bases and V 6 bases, and 6 bases lay outside the gene matches. Germline values: CDR1 MNHNY, CDR2 SVGAGI (reference sequence). The CDR3 runs to 15 residues. This CDR3 is CASRAMDRAYNEQFF. The CDR3 DNA follows: TGTGCCAGCAGAGCAATGGACAGGGCCTACAATGAGCAGTTCTTC.

The chain is built from TRBV7-6 and TRBJ2-1, with TRBD2 matching 7 bases. V shed 5 bases and J 13 bases; nucleotides not matched to a gene: 11. This CDR3 is 13 amino acids long. Per germline, CDR1 SGHVS and CDR2 FNYEAQ. This CDR3 reads CASSIYGGLVQFF. CDR3 sequence (DNA): TGTGCCAGCAGCATTTATGGAGGACTAGTACAGTTCTTC.

The chain is built from TRBV19 and TRBJ2-1; TRBD2 matches 15 bases. The CDR3 extends over 19 amino acids. The trim removed 6 bases at V and 1 base at J, leaving 10 bases unmatched. Germline-derived CDR1 and CDR2 are LNHDA and SQIVND (reference sequence). The CDR3 protein is CASRRTSGGAASSYNEQFF. As DNA, the CDR3 is TGTGCCAGTAGGAGGACTAGCGGGGGGGCCGCGTCGTCCTACAATGAGCAGTTCTTC.

The J gene is TRBJ2-7, the V gene TRBV7-9; 8 bases align to TRBD2. The CDR3 sequence is 15 residues long. CDR1 is SEHNR, CDR2 FQNEAQ, per germline (reference sequence). The V gene end was trimmed by 5 bases and the J gene end by 4 bases; junction bases not matched to a gene: 10. DNA of the CDR3: TGTGCCAGCAGCCCCCCGGGGGGGGGAGCTTACGAGCAGTACTTC. This encodes CASSPPGGGAYEQYF.

This chain joins TRBV14 and TRBJ2-1; D uncertain. Germline V gene data show CDR1 as SGHDN and CDR2 as FVKESK. Trimming left V 0 bases short and J 6 bases short, with 9 bases between. This CDR3 comprises 14 residues. CDR3 DNA: TGTGCCAGCAGCCAAGACCTGTCGATCAATGAGCAGTTCTTC. It codes for CASSQDLSINEQFF.

The V call is TRBV7-9, the J call TRBJ2-5; weak D call: TRBD1 (6 bases). Germline V lookup: CDR1 SEHNR, CDR2 FQNEAQ (reference sequence). The CDR3 spans 16 residues. Trimming pared 5 bases from V and 0 bases from J, leaving 16 bases between. The CDR3 region is CASSQYLQGYQETQYF. CDR3 in DNA: TGTGCCAGCAGCCAGTACCTACAGGGTTACCAAGAGACCCAGTACTTC.

The gene calls are TRBV12-3 or TRBV12-4 and TRBJ1-2, with D unresolved. The CDR3 spans 13 residues. Trimming took off 2 bases at V and 2 bases at J, with 6 bases between the two ends. CDR3 DNA: TGTGCCAGCAGTTTAAAGGAGAACTATGGCTACACCTTC. Translation gives CASSLKENYGYTF.

The chain recombines TRBV4-2 with TRBJ2-1; 11 bases line up with TRBD2. Trimming at V came to 6 bases and at J to 8 bases, leaving 9 bases not matched to a gene. The V gene's germline CDR1 is LGHNA and CDR2 YNFKEQ. The CDR3 spans 15 residues. The CDR3 region is CASSPLAGGKHEQFF. The CDR3 DNA follows: TGTGCCAGCAGTCCCCTAGCGGGGGGTAAGCATGAGCAGTTCTTC.

The chain carries TRBV12-3 or TRBV12-4 and TRBJ2-1, with D uncertain. The CDR3 is 12 amino acids. V lost 3 bases and J lost 7, with 7 bases in between. This chain's CDR3 is CASSFQGNEQFF. The CDR3 DNA follows: TGTGCCAGCAGTTTTCAAGGGAATGAGCAGTTCTTC.

This chain connects TRBV4-2 to TRBJ2-1, with TRBD2 identical over 11 bases. In germline, CDR1 is LGHNA, CDR2 YNFKEQ. There are 18 residues in the CDR3. Germline trimming cut 4 bases from V and 4 bases from J; bases unmatched to any gene: 12. This CDR3 reads CASSRELAGGPEYNEQFF. In DNA, the CDR3 is TGTGCCAGCAGCCGGGAATTAGCGGGGGGGCCGGAATACAATGAGCAGTTCTTC.

The chain couples TRBV2 to TRBJ1-2; 7 bases line up with TRBD1. This CDR3 spans 16 amino acids. The germline CDR1 and CDR2 sequences are SNHLY and FYNNEI. J was trimmed by 3 bases and V by 5 bases; bases with no gene match: 12. CDR3 loop: CASSPLPQGSDYGYTF. As DNA, the CDR3 is TGTGCCAGCAGTCCCCTTCCACAGGGGTCGGACTATGGCTACACCTTC.

This clone has more than one count but fewer than ten. The chain links TRBV15 to TRBJ1-5; D unresolved. The germline gives CDR1 LNHNV, CDR2 YYDKDF (reference sequence). This CDR3 has 14 residues. Trimming removed 4 bases at V and 4 bases at J, with 11 bases between. The CDR3 spells CATSTRIENQPQHF. In nucleotides, the CDR3 is TGTGCCACCAGCACCAGGATTGAGAATCAGCCCCAGCATTTT.

The rearrangement joins TRBV4-3 to TRBJ1-2; no clear D gene. V lost 1 base to trimming and J lost 1 base, with 10 bases between them. There are 15 residues in the CDR3. From germline, CDR1 is LGHNA and CDR2 YSLEER. CDR3: CASSQVAASNYGYTF. In DNA form, the CDR3 reads TGCGCCAGCAGCCAAGTGGCAGCGAGTAACTATGGCTACACCTTC.

This clone was detected once. The V and J genes are TRBV4-1 and TRBJ2-1, with 10 bases identical to TRBD2. Per the germline V gene, CDR1 is MGHRA and CDR2 is YSYEKL. The CDR3 sequence is 19 residues long. J lost 3 bases, V lost 1 base, and 12 bases had no gene match. CDR3 nucleotide sequence: TGCGCCAGCAGCCAAGGCCCGGGGAGCGGGGGGGCCCTCTACAATGAGCAGTTCTTC. Translation gives CASSQGPGSGGALYNEQFF.